Listed below are T cell receptor beta chains from one sample, sequenced in a study of T cells in localized non-small cell lung cancer. TCRdb keeps only in-frame clones here, not all; method: immunoSEQ multiplex PCR. In the table there are roughly 1,200 clones, around 23% of which are singletons. The sequenced sample was lung tumor tissue, obtained before any cancer treatment. These receptors all stem from a man between 40 and 75 years old with stage II squamous cell lung carcinoma. CDR3s include the opening cysteine and the closing phenylalanine or tryptophan. A D gene is named only where the DNA matches it firmly. Some rows mark clone size as missing; the rest say once, few, many or name a class of expanded clone.

v_gene	j_gene	d_gene	abundance	CDR3aa	CDR3nt
TRBV7-6	TRBJ2-1	NA	NA	CASSLQGGGNEQFF	TGTGCCAGCAGCTTACAGGGTGGGGGCAATGAGCAGTTCTTC
TRBV18	TRBJ2-7	NA	few	CASSPGSSGSNREQYF	TGTGCCAGCTCACCGGGGTCTTCCGGGAGTAATCGCGAGCAGTACTTC
TRBV9	TRBJ1-1	TRBD1	few	CASSALTGMNTEAFF	TGTGCCAGCAGCGCGTTGACAGGGATGAACACTGAAGCTTTCTTT
TRBV27	TRBJ1-4	TRBD1	few	CASGDRAGEKLFF	TGTGCCAGCGGGGACAGGGCGGGAGAAAAACTGTTTTTT
TRBV6-8	TRBJ2-1	NA	NA	CASSLASYNEQFF	TGTGCCAGCAGTCTAGCGTCCTACAATGAGCAGTTCTTC
TRBV12-5	TRBJ2-3	TRBD2	medium-sized	CASTYITSGGTDTQYF	TGTGCCAGCACCTACATAACTAGCGGTGGCACAGATACGCAGTATTTT
TRBV12-2	TRBJ1-4	NA	medium-sized	CASRDWSSNEKLFF	TGTGCCTCCCGGGATTGGTCAAGCAATGAAAAACTGTTTTTT
TRBV4-1	TRBJ2-7	TRBD1	NA	CASSQVRGLGEQYF	TGCGCCAGCAGCCAAGTTAGGGGGCTTGGCGAGCAGTACTTC
TRBV27	TRBJ2-1	NA	few	CASSLAGSYNEQFF	TGTGCCAGCAGTTTGGCAGGCTCCTACAATGAGCAGTTCTTC
TRBV6-8	TRBJ2-2	TRBD2	medium-sized	CASSYSPSGRANTGELFF	TGTGCCAGCAGTTACTCCCCTAGCGGGAGGGCGAACACCGGGGAGCTGTTTTTT
TRBV18	TRBJ1-3	TRBD1	large	CASSATGTGNTIYF	TGTGCCAGCTCAGCGACAGGGACCGGAAACACCATATATTTT
TRBV6-8	TRBJ2-3	NA	large	CASSYGGPYTQYF	TGTGCCAGCAGTTACGGGGGGCCGTATACGCAGTATTTT
TRBV19	TRBJ1-2	NA	few	CASSIGSGYTF	TGTGCCAGTAGTATAGGCAGCGGCTACACCTTC
TRBV5-1	TRBJ2-1	NA	NA	CASSLFTSEDEQFF	TGCGCCAGCAGCTTATTTACATCGGAGGATGAGCAGTTCTTC
TRBV15	TRBJ2-5	NA	few	CATSRGGSEETQYF	TGTGCCACCAGCAGAGGCGGCTCAGAAGAGACCCAGTACTTC
TRBV19	TRBJ1-5	TRBD1	NA	CASSVGQGRSQPQHF	TGTGCCAGTAGTGTTGGACAGGGACGATCTCAGCCCCAGCATTTT
TRBV6-8	TRBJ2-5	NA	NA	CAISAGQQETQYF	TGTGCCATCAGTGCAGGACAGCAAGAGACCCAGTACTTC
TRBV14	TRBJ2-3	NA	NA	CASSISTDTQYF	TGTGCCAGCAGCATCTCAACTGATACGCAGTATTTT
TRBV6-8	TRBJ2-7	TRBD1	NA	CASVAGGSYEQYF	TGTGCCAGCGTTGCAGGGGGCTCCTACGAGCAGTACTTC
TRBV9	TRBJ1-3	TRBD1	NA	CASRVRDRETLIGNTIYF	TGTGCCAGCAGGGTGCGGGACAGGGAGACGTTGATCGGAAACACCATATATTTT
TRBV11-3	TRBJ2-7	NA	medium-sized	CASSPTPGPNYEQYF	TGTGCCAGCAGCCCCACCCCCGGACCGAACTACGAGCAGTACTTC
TRBV6-8	TRBJ2-1	TRBD2	NA	CASSYPSGRARNAYNEQFF	TGTGCCAGCAGTTACCCTAGCGGGAGGGCCAGGAACGCCTACAATGAGCAGTTCTTC
TRBV11-3	TRBJ2-7	TRBD1	few	CASSQAEQGTYEQYF	TGTGCCAGCAGCCAAGCGGAACAGGGGACCTACGAGCAGTACTTC
TRBV29-1	TRBJ2-1	NA	medium-sized	CSVVRMEGSGWGEQFF	TGCAGCGTTGTGCGCATGGAGGGGTCCGGGTGGGGTGAGCAGTTCTTC
TRBV9	TRBJ1-5	TRBD1	NA	CASSDRTGTGGNQPQHF	TGTGCCAGCAGTGATAGAACAGGGACAGGGGGCAATCAGCCCCAGCATTTT
TRBV11-3	TRBJ2-3	NA	large	CASSTTQRAGATDTQYF	TGTGCCAGCAGCACGACACAGCGGGCGGGGGCCACAGATACGCAGTATTTT
TRBV7-6	TRBJ1-1	NA	NA	CASSLFGGQSTNTEAFF	TGTGCCAGCAGCCTTTTTGGGGGGCAGAGTACGAACACTGAAGCTTTCTTT
TRBV9	TRBJ2-3	NA	medium-sized	CASSVDGSTDTQYF	TGTGCCAGCAGCGTAGACGGGAGCACAGATACGCAGTATTTT
TRBV6-8	TRBJ2-5	TRBD2	NA	CASSLGLAGYSQETQYF	TGTGCCAGCAGCCTGGGACTAGCGGGATACTCCCAAGAGACCCAGTACTTC
TRBV19	TRBJ2-3	NA	NA	CASSILLGSGGTQYF	TGTGCCAGTAGTATACTCCTTGGTAGCGGAGGTACGCAGTATTTT
TRBV29-1	TRBJ2-7	NA	NA	CSASLRTDGGEQYF	TGCAGCGCCTCTCTCCGGACAGACGGAGGAGAGCAGTACTTC
TRBV10-2	TRBJ1-1	TRBD1	NA	CASSDRQGGIGMNTEAFF	TGCGCCAGCAGTGATAGACAGGGTGGTATTGGGATGAACACTGAAGCTTTCTTT
TRBV6-8	TRBJ1-4	TRBD1	few	CAIIRSGTGVEKLFF	TGTGCCATCATTCGATCCGGGACAGGGGTTGAAAAACTGTTTTTT
TRBV11-3	TRBJ1-6	NA	few	CASSQGTINSPLHF	TGTGCCAGCAGTCAGGGGACAATTAATTCACCCCTCCACTTT
TRBV19	TRBJ1-5	NA	NA	CASSIVRAGDSLSNQPQHF	TGTGCCAGTAGTATAGTTAGGGCAGGGGATAGTCTGAGCAATCAGCCCCAGCATTTT
TRBV5-1	TRBJ2-1	TRBD2	NA	CASSQNEAGVRDEQFF	TGCGCCAGCAGCCAAAACGAGGCGGGAGTCAGGGATGAGCAGTTCTTC
TRBV18	TRBJ2-5	TRBD1	NA	CASSPTGAQETQYF	TGTGCCAGCTCACCTACAGGGGCCCAAGAGACCCAGTACTTC
TRBV5-1	TRBJ2-1	TRBD2	NA	CASSGLGLAGGVDEQFF	TGCGCCAGCAGCGGACTGGGACTAGCGGGAGGAGTCGATGAGCAGTTCTTC
TRBV15	TRBJ2-2	TRBD2	NA	CATQRAGEITGELFF	TGTGCCACCCAAAGAGCGGGGGAGATCACCGGGGAGCTGTTTTTT
TRBV14	TRBJ1-1	NA	NA	CASSQEVGWTEAFF	TGTGCCAGCAGCCAAGAGGTGGGTTGGACTGAAGCTTTCTTT
TRBV11-3	TRBJ1-2	NA	medium-sized	CASSLYEGRDGYTF	TGTGCCAGCAGCTTATACGAGGGACGGGATGGCTACACCTTC
TRBV19	TRBJ2-7	NA	large	CASSPIALGEQYF	TGTGCCAGTAGCCCGATTGCGCTTGGCGAGCAGTACTTC
TRBV6-8	TRBJ2-7	NA	few	CASSYSGAGLYEQYF	TGTGCCAGCAGTTACTCGGGGGCCGGACTCTACGAGCAGTACTTC
TRBV18	TRBJ1-2	NA	NA	CASSPTPGPLYGYTF	TGTGCCAGCTCACCAACGCCAGGTCCCCTTTATGGCTACACCTTC
TRBV19	TRBJ1-3	NA	NA	CASSRGPESGNTIYF	TGTGCCAGTAGTCGGGGACCTGAATCGGGAAACACCATATATTTT
TRBV30	TRBJ1-1	NA	NA	CAWSVYVTEAFF	TGTGCCTGGAGTGTATACGTAACTGAAGCTTTCTTT